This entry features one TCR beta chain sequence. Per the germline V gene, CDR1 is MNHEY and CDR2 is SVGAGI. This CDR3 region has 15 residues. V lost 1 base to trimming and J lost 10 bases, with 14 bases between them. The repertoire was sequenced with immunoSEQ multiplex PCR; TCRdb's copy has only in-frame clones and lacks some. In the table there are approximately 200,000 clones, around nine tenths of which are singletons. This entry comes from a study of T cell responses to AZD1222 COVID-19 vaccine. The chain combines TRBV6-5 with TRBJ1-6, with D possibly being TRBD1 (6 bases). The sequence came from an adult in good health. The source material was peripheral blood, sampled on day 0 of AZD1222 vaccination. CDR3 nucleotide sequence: TGTGCCAGCAGTTACTTGGGCCCCGGGGGCTCACCCCTCCACTTT. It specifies CASSYLGPGGSPLHF.